This is a list of T cell receptor beta chains from one sample in a study of identical twins. TCRdb re-called the 5' RACE reads with MiXCR, one entry per CDR3 protein. The sample records about 570,000 distinct CDR3 sequences, roughly 9.9% being singletons. The same data also went into a second study, on yellow fever vaccine responses in identical twins.

Source material: PBMCs. The receptor source for this set is a woman under 30 in good health. Each CDR3 is given with its conserved first and last residue. D genes are given only for firm matches. A clone size is listed for some rows: how often the clone was seen (once, few, many), or a class if it is expanded.

j_call	v_call	clone_size	d_call	cdr3_aa	cdr3_nt
TRBJ1-5	TRBV2	many	TRBD1	CASSDRGQQPQHF	TGTGCCAGCAGCGACAGGGGTCAGCAGCCCCAGCATTTT
TRBJ2-5	TRBV11-2	few	TRBD2	CASSLRKAGGGGGETQYF	TGTGCCAGCAGCTTAAGAAAAGCGGGGGGGGGAGGAGGAGAGACCCAGTACTTC
TRBJ2-4	TRBV7-9	many	TRBD1	CASSPQGDKNIQYF	TGTGCCAGCAGCCCGCAGGGGGATAAAAACATTCAGTACTTC
TRBJ2-7	TRBV7-8	few	NA	CASSLHREYQYF	TGTGCCAGCAGCCTCCATCGAGAGTATCAGTACTTC
TRBJ2-3	TRBV5-1	NA	TRBD2	CASRQSGTSGRADTQYF	TGCGCCAGCAGACAATCCGGGACTAGCGGGAGAGCAGATACGCAGTATTTT
TRBJ2-7	TRBV30	few	NA	CAWSLRGKSYEQYF	TGTGCCTGGAGTTTGAGGGGGAAGAGTTACGAGCAGTACTTC
TRBJ2-1	TRBV18	NA	TRBD2	CASSPKAGGPSEQFF	TGTGCCAGCTCACCGAAGGCGGGGGGGCCCAGTGAGCAGTTCTTC
TRBJ2-5	TRBV7-2	few	NA	CASSLAFAPERGSPGGDQYF	TGTGCCAGCAGCTTAGCGTTCGCCCCTGAGCGGGGATCCCCAGGGGGAGACCAGTACTTC
TRBJ2-7	TRBV7-7	many	NA	CASSLSPDLGTHEQYF	TGTGCTAGCAGCTTAAGTCCGGACTTGGGAACCCACGAGCAGTACTTC
TRBJ2-2	TRBV6-5	few	TRBD2	CASSYAGLAGGPQGELFF	TGTGCCAGCAGTTACGCGGGTTTAGCGGGAGGACCGCAAGGGGAGCTGTTTTTT
TRBJ2-1	TRBV12-3/TRBV12-4	NA	NA	CASSLVARGYADEQFF	TGTGCCAGCAGTTTAGTCGCCAGGGGATATGCGGATGAGCAGTTCTTC
TRBJ1-1	TRBV12-3/TRBV12-4	NA	NA	CASTISRGDTEAFF	TGTGCCAGCACCATAAGTCGAGGGGACACTGAAGCTTTCTTT
TRBJ2-7	TRBV6-5	many	NA	CASSWLGPDYEQYF	TGTGCCAGCAGTTGGTTGGGGCCGGACTACGAGCAGTACTTC
TRBJ2-1	TRBV20-1	many	NA	CSARDGGGRNEQFF	TGCAGTGCTAGAGATGGAGGTGGACGCAATGAGCAGTTCTTC
TRBJ2-1	TRBV5-4	NA	NA	CASSPGRDNEQFF	TGTGCCAGCAGCCCGGGCCGGGACAATGAGCAGTTCTTC
TRBJ1-2	TRBV12-3/TRBV12-4	many	NA	CASSLVSRQYNYGYTF	TGTGCCAGCAGTTTAGTTTCAAGACAGTATAACTATGGCTACACCTTC
TRBJ2-3	TRBV29-1	few	TRBD1	CSVEGATGGMADTQYF	TGCAGCGTTGAAGGTGCAACAGGGGGCATGGCAGATACGCAGTATTTT
TRBJ2-3	TRBV6-6	NA	NA	CASSILTDTQYF	TGTGCCAGCAGTATACTCACAGATACGCAGTATTTT
TRBJ1-4	TRBV10-3	many	TRBD1	CAIRGQGTNEKLFF	TGTGCCATCAGAGGACAGGGGACTAATGAAAAACTGTTTTTT
TRBJ1-1	TRBV3-1	few	NA	CASSQDPATGNTEAFF	TGTGCCAGCAGCCAAGATCCCGCGACCGGTAACACTGAAGCTTTCTTT
TRBJ1-6	TRBV5-1	NA	NA	CASSLVPRENSPLHF	TGCGCCAGCAGCTTGGTCCCAAGGGAAAATTCACCCCTCCACTTT
TRBJ2-1	TRBV6-5	few	NA	CASSYSRTVLYEQFF	TGTGCCAGCAGTTACTCAAGAACAGTCCTTTATGAGCAGTTCTTC
TRBJ2-1	TRBV7-2	few	TRBD2	CASSFSGTSGSIEQFF	TGTGCCAGCAGCTTTTCCGGGACTAGCGGGAGTATTGAGCAGTTCTTC
TRBJ2-5	TRBV5-5	few	NA	CASSTISGQETQYF	TGTGCCAGCAGCACGATCTCCGGACAAGAGACCCAGTACTTC
TRBJ2-2	TRBV11-2	few	TRBD2	CASSPTGGRPNTGELFF	TGTGCCAGCAGCCCCACGGGGGGGAGGCCCAACACCGGGGAGCTGTTTTTT
TRBJ2-5	TRBV15	few	NA	CATSREQGQKRETQYF	TGTGCCACCAGCAGAGAACAAGGCCAAAAGCGGGAGACCCAGTACTTC
TRBJ2-3	TRBV5-1	many	NA	CASRLSDYIGDTQYF	TGCGCCAGCAGACTATCCGACTATATCGGAGATACGCAGTATTTT
TRBJ2-1	TRBV4-1	many	NA	CASSQPGKQMGRDSYNEQFF	TGCGCCAGCAGCCAGCCGGGGAAACAGATGGGCCGGGACTCCTACAATGAGCAGTTCTTC